These 8 T cell receptor beta chains came from one sample sequenced in a study of blood T cell repertoires in COVID-19. Profiled with immunoSEQ multiplex PCR; TCRdb holds only in-frame clones, not every one. Among roughly 700,000 clones listed, about nine tenths were seen once. Sequenced sample: peripheral blood. The receptors come from a young woman with acute or convalescent COVID-19.

Here the CDR3 reads CASQPGTGMDQPQHF. The CDR3 DNA reads as TGTGCCAGCCAACCGGGGACAGGAATGGATCAGCCCCAGCATTTT. The chain joins TRBV27 to TRBJ1-5; 8 positions agree with TRBD1. The CDR3 length is 15 residues. In germline, CDR1 is MNHEY, CDR2 SMNVEV (reference sequence). V lost 8 bases and J lost 5; bases outside the gene matches: 11.

This clone was recorded only once. This sequence joins TRBV3-1 (or the pseudogene TRBV3-2) and TRBJ1-1; the D is unclear. CDR3 length equals 13 residues. Between the trimmed V and J ends, which lost 4 bases and 0 bases, there was a span of 6 bases. Per germline, CDR1 LGHDT and CDR2 YNNKEL (reference sequence). CDR3 bases: TGTGCCAGCAGCCCTAGACTGAACACTGAAGCTTTCTTT. It yields the protein CASSPRLNTEAFF.

This clone was observed a handful of times. CDR3: CAISAESSGNTIYF. CDR3 bases: TGTGCCATCAGTGCCGAGTCGTCCGGAAACACCATATATTTT. The chain carries TRBV10-3 and TRBJ1-3; no clear D. The germline gives CDR1 ENHRY, CDR2 SYGVKD. The CDR3 length is 14 residues. V lost 4 bases and J 4 bases, leaving 11 bases between the germline ends.

The sample holds one count of this clone. The chain combines TRBV30 with TRBJ1-2, with a possible D match to TRBD1 (6 bases). The CDR3 sequence is 13 residues long. Germline V CDR1 and CDR2: GTSNPN, SVGIG (reference sequence). V was trimmed by 1 base and J by 4 bases, leaving 10 bases between them. Written as DNA, the CDR3 is TGTGCCTGGAGTGAGGACAGCCGCTATGGCTACACCTTC. It yields the protein CAWSEDSRYGYTF. The variable domain in full, completed from reference TRBV30 and TRBJ1-2, reads SQTIHQWPATLVQPVGSPLSLECTVEGTSNPNLYWYRQAAGRGLQLLFYSVGIGQISSEVPQNLSASRPQDRQFILSSKKLLLSDSGFYLCAWSEDSRYGYTFGSGTRLTVV.

The chain is built from TRBV9 and TRBJ2-7, with 8 bases fitting TRBD1. The CDR3 is 15 amino acids. Trimming cost V 0 bases and J 5 bases; bases outside gene matches: 7. In germline, CDR1 is SGDLS, CDR2 YYNGEE. CDR3 amino acids: CASSVDPGGMNEQYF. The CDR3 coding sequence is TGTGCCAGCAGCGTAGACCCAGGGGGCATGAACGAGCAGTACTTC.

The chain recombines TRBV7-8 with TRBJ2-2; D unclear. Trimming took 3 bases from V and 2 from J, leaving 4 bases between them. The length of the CDR3 is 13 residues. In germline, CDR1 is SGHVS, CDR2 FQNEAQ. CDR3 coding DNA: TGTGCCAGCAGCTTCATCAACACCGGGGAGCTGTTTTTT. Encoded protein: CASSFINTGELFF.

The chain recombines TRBV4-3 with TRBJ1-5; D not certain. Trimming left V 0 bases short and J 7 bases short, with 7 bases between. This CDR3 spans 13 amino acids. Germline CDR1 is LGHNA and CDR2 is YSLEER. The CDR3 loop is CASSQDRLQPQHF. As DNA, the CDR3 is TGCGCCAGCAGCCAAGACAGGTTACAGCCCCAGCATTTT.

The rearrangement joins TRBV27 to TRBJ1-6; 10 bases align to TRBD1. The CDR3 is 18 amino acids. Germline V gene sequence: CDR1 MNHEY, CDR2 SMNVEV (reference sequence). V gave up 5 bases and J gave up 7 bases; unmatched junction bases: 14. The CDR3: CASSLYNPGTGVNSPLHF. Here the CDR3 DNA reads TGTGCCAGCAGTCTCTATAACCCCGGGACAGGGGTCAATTCACCCCTCCACTTT.